These T cell receptor beta chains were read from a single sample in a study of long-term antiretroviral therapy in people with HIV. Data came from immunoSEQ multiplex PCR; TCRdb stores just in-frame clones and leaves some out. Among over 25,000 clones, over 75% were seen once, and the ten largest hold roughly 10%. This material consisted of unsorted PBMCs, taken 1.5 years before starting antiretroviral therapy. These TCRs come from a man younger than 35 with HIV. Both conserved end residues are part of each CDR3. The D gene is left open where the match is weak. Some rows have no size entry. The others give once, few or many, or a class for an expanded clone.

D gene: -; clone size: -; J gene: TRBJ2-7; V gene: TRBV4-3; CDR3 DNA: TGCGCCAGCAGTTCCGGAGTAGCGCGCTACGAGCAGTACTTC; CDR3 protein: CASSSGVARYEQYF
D gene: -; clone size: few; J gene: TRBJ2-3; V gene: TRBV9; CDR3 DNA: TGTGCCAGCAGCGCCGGGAGCGACACAGATACGCAGTATTTT; CDR3 protein: CASSAGSDTDTQYF
D gene: -; clone size: once; J gene: TRBJ2-1; V gene: TRBV7-9; CDR3 DNA: TGTGCCAGCAGCTTAGTAGGAAACGTTCTGTTCTTC; CDR3 protein: CASSLVGNVLFF
D gene: -; clone size: few; J gene: TRBJ1-2; V gene: TRBV7-9; CDR3 DNA: TGTGCCAGCAGCTTAGCGGAGAGTTATGGCTACACCTTC; CDR3 protein: CASSLAESYGYTF
D gene: -; clone size: -; J gene: TRBJ1-2; V gene: TRBV29-1; CDR3 DNA: TGCAGCGGGGGGACCTCCTATGGCTACACCTTC; CDR3 protein: CSGGTSYGYTF
D gene: -; clone size: once; J gene: TRBJ1-2; V gene: TRBV5-6; CDR3 DNA: TGTGCCAGCAGCTTTGGGGGATTTTACTATGGCTACACCTTC; CDR3 protein: CASSFGGFYYGYTF
D gene: TRBD2; clone size: -; J gene: TRBJ2-1; V gene: TRBV28; CDR3 DNA: TGTGCCAGCGGACTAGACAACTACAATGAGCAGTTCTTC; CDR3 protein: CASGLDNYNEQFF
D gene: -; clone size: -; J gene: TRBJ1-2; V gene: TRBV6-1; CDR3 DNA: TGTGCCAGCAGTGAGACCCCCTATGGCTACACCTTC; CDR3 protein: CASSETPYGYTF
D gene: TRBD2; clone size: once; J gene: TRBJ2-3; V gene: TRBV18; CDR3 DNA: TGTGCCAGCACCGGGACTAGCAGCGCAGATACGCAGTATTTT; CDR3 protein: CASTGTSSADTQYF
D gene: TRBD1; clone size: -; J gene: TRBJ2-7; V gene: TRBV7-2; CDR3 DNA: TGTGCCAGCAGCTTAGCGCGGCAGGGACAGGGGGCCTCCTACGAGCAGTACTTC; CDR3 protein: CASSLARQGQGASYEQYF
D gene: TRBD2; clone size: -; J gene: TRBJ2-7; V gene: TRBV11-2; CDR3 DNA: TGTGCCAGCAGCTTAGCTCTCGGCGGGGGGTTTTCCTACGAGCAGTACTTC; CDR3 protein: CASSLALGGGFSYEQYF
D gene: -; clone size: -; J gene: TRBJ1-6; V gene: TRBV9; CDR3 DNA: TGTGCCAGCAGCGTAGTCCCTACGGTCAAAGATAATTCACCCCTCCACTTT; CDR3 protein: CASSVVPTVKDNSPLHF
D gene: -; clone size: -; J gene: TRBJ1-5; V gene: TRBV28; CDR3 DNA: TGTGCCAGCAGCCCAGGGGCGGATCAGCCCCAGCATTTT; CDR3 protein: CASSPGADQPQHF
D gene: -; clone size: -; J gene: TRBJ2-4; V gene: TRBV7-2; CDR3 DNA: TGTGCCAGCAGCGGCAGGGCAGGGGACATTCAGTACTTC; CDR3 protein: CASSGRAGDIQYF
D gene: -; clone size: -; J gene: TRBJ1-6; V gene: TRBV6-5; CDR3 DNA: TGTGCCAGCAGTTCCACGACAGAAGGAAATTCACCCCTCCACTTT; CDR3 protein: CASSSTTEGNSPLHF
D gene: TRBD2; clone size: -; J gene: TRBJ2-7; V gene: TRBV5-1; CDR3 DNA: TGCGCCAGCAGCAATGGGGGACTAGCGGCCTACGAGCAGTACTTC; CDR3 protein: CASSNGGLAAYEQYF
D gene: -; clone size: few; J gene: TRBJ1-3; V gene: TRBV18; CDR3 DNA: TGTGCCAGCTCACCATCAATAGGAGGACGGGACACCATATATTTT; CDR3 protein: CASSPSIGGRDTIYF
D gene: TRBD2; clone size: -; J gene: TRBJ2-3; V gene: TRBV4-2; CDR3 DNA: TGTGCCAGCAGCCAAGATCTAGCGGGAGGTACAGATACGCAGTATTTT; CDR3 protein: CASSQDLAGGTDTQYF
D gene: -; clone size: -; J gene: TRBJ1-6; V gene: TRBV18; CDR3 DNA: TGTGCCAGCTCACCACCGGGGCCAGGCCAACGCAATTCACCCCTCCACTTT; CDR3 protein: CASSPPGPGQRNSPLHF
D gene: -; clone size: -; J gene: TRBJ2-1; V gene: TRBV7-8; CDR3 DNA: TGTGCCAGCAGCTTTACCGGGAGCGTTGAGCAGTTCTTC; CDR3 protein: CASSFTGSVEQFF
D gene: TRBD1; clone size: -; J gene: TRBJ2-5; V gene: TRBV12-5; CDR3 DNA: TGTGCTAGTGGTTGGGGGACAGGGGGAGGAGAGACCCAGTACTTC; CDR3 protein: CASGWGTGGGETQYF
D gene: TRBD2; clone size: -; J gene: TRBJ2-5; V gene: TRBV5-1; CDR3 DNA: TGCGCCAGCAGCTTGGTCTCTAGCGGGGGGGCCGGGGGGACCCAGTACTTC; CDR3 protein: CASSLVSSGGAGGTQYF
D gene: TRBD2; clone size: -; J gene: TRBJ2-1; V gene: TRBV4-3; CDR3 DNA: TGCGCCAGCAGCCAAGATCCGGCTAGCGGGAGTAGTGAGCAGTTCTTC; CDR3 protein: CASSQDPASGSSEQFF
D gene: -; clone size: few; J gene: TRBJ1-6; V gene: TRBV27; CDR3 DNA: TGTGCCAGCAGTTTCAGGCCCCGGGATTCACCCCTCCACTTT; CDR3 protein: CASSFRPRDSPLHF
D gene: -; clone size: -; J gene: TRBJ1-5; V gene: TRBV15; CDR3 DNA: TGTGCCACCAGCAGAGATCTGACAGCTACTAATCAGCCCCAGCATTTT; CDR3 protein: CATSRDLTATNQPQHF
D gene: -; clone size: -; J gene: TRBJ1-1; V gene: TRBV2; CDR3 DNA: TGTGCCAGCAGAGCCCTGGAGGGGTACACTGAAGCTTTCTTT; CDR3 protein: CASRALEGYTEAFF
D gene: -; clone size: -; J gene: TRBJ2-7; V gene: TRBV12-5; CDR3 DNA: TGTGCTAGTGGTTTGGTAGCCGAGCAGTACTTC; CDR3 protein: CASGLVAEQYF
D gene: -; clone size: -; J gene: TRBJ2-1; V gene: TRBV30; CDR3 DNA: TGTGCCTGGAGTGTCTGGGGGCGCACAAATGAGCAGTTCTTC; CDR3 protein: CAWSVWGRTNEQFF
D gene: TRBD2; clone size: large; J gene: TRBJ2-3; V gene: TRBV5-1; CDR3 DNA: TGCGCCAGCAGCTCTTGGACTAGCGGCACAGATACGCAGTATTTT; CDR3 protein: CASSSWTSGTDTQYF
D gene: -; clone size: -; J gene: TRBJ1-1; V gene: TRBV27; CDR3 DNA: TGTGCCAGCAATTCAGGCCAGCCCGGTATCGGGACTGAAGCTTTCTTT; CDR3 protein: CASNSGQPGIGTEAFF
D gene: -; clone size: -; J gene: TRBJ2-4; V gene: TRBV5-6; CDR3 DNA: TGTGCCAGCAGCTCTCCTGGGGGAGCCAAAAACATTCAGTACTTC; CDR3 protein: CASSSPGGAKNIQYF